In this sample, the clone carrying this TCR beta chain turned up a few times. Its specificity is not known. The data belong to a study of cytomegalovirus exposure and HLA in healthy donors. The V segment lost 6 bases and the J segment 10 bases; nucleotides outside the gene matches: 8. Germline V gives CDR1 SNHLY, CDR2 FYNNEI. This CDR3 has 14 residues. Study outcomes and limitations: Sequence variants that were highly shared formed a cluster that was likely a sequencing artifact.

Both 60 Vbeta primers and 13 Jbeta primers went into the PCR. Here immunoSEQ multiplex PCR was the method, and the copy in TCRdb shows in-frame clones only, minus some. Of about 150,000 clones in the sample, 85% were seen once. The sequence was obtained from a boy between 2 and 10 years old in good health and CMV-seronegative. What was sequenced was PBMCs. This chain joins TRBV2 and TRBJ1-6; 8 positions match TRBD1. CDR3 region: CASSSGQGTSPLHF. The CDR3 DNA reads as TGTGCCAGCAGCTCCGGACAGGGAACGTCACCCCTCCACTTT.